This TCR beta chain was found in a study of shared clonotypes between healthy human individuals. Study-level findings and limits: Clonotype sharing among the donors was expected to vary with sequencing depth.

About this clone itself: Antigen unknown.

In germline, CDR1 is LNHDA, CDR2 SQIVND (reference sequence). Between the trimmed V and J ends, which lost 5 bases and 0 bases, there was a span of 8 bases. The CDR3 is 14 residues long. The run depth of the assay was deep. Sequenced by immunoSEQ multiplex PCR; TCRdb stores in-frame clones only, minus some. The data contain roughly 760,000 clones, 74% of them seen just once; the ten biggest clones take up under 2%. The TCR sequence derives from a woman in her twenties or thirties in good health. Specimen: memory CD4+ T cells sorted from blood. Sample subset: CD45RA-negative fraction. This chain uses TRBV19 with TRBJ1-5, with no clear D. DNA for the CDR3: TGTGCCAGTAGTCGGGCAGCTAGCAATCAGCCCCAGCATTTT. Translated: CASSRAASNQPQHF.